What follows is one TCR beta chain and its context. This clonotype was detected a few times. Its binding antigen is unknown. No base qualities exist here, and no much larger clone lies one base off it. These data come from a study of response to subunit inactivated influenza vaccine (dated by TCRdb to the late 2010s). Regarding the complete study: Deep quantitative profiling of the T cell receptor repertoire was used in the study to follow responses to a trivalent subunit inactivated influenza vaccine.

Preparation of the library involved RT-PCR. These reads were obtained on an Illumina HiSeq 2500. TCRdb reran the public reads through fastp at Q25 and MiXCR, keeping productive beta chains. CDR3 protein sequences are deduplicated, and each keeps its most common genes and DNA. The sample table records 550,000 to 600,000 distinct CDR3 sequences; 10% to 15% of these occur just once. The ten largest clones add up to more than 8.5% of the sample. Results the study describes overall, beyond this receptor: The authors proposed that each seasonal influenza vaccination may bring in only a limited number of new T cells.

From the cysteine up to the phenylalanine, the CDR3 has a length of 15 residues. CDR3 DNA is the only sequence kept; it has 45 bases, read in frame from the first base. The germline V gene supplies CDR1 SGHAT and CDR2 FQNNGV. Trimming at the junction amounts to 0 bases on V and 10 bases on J, and the germline ends lie 16 bases apart. This clonotype was sampled from a man aged 45-65 years who received an inactivated influenza vaccine. Donor details come from another sample of the same person, matched by shared clones. The specimen was PBMCs from blood, collected on the day of vaccination. The chain joins TRBV11-2 to TRBJ2-1; the D region possibly corresponds to TRBD2 (6 bases align). The DNA sequence follows: TGTGCCAGCAGCTTAGATTTAGTCTTGCGGGGAGAGCAGTTCTTC. It is translated as CASSLDLVLRGEQFF.